Given below is one T cell receptor beta chain in context. Its target is unknown. The data stem from a study of T cell repertoires in cytomegalovirus infection. Whole-study context: TCR beta signatures that were public indicated CMV infection and matching HLA type.

CDR1 SGHRS and CDR2 YFSETQ come from the germline V gene. V shed 4 bases and J 10 bases; nucleotides not matched to a gene: 11. This CDR3 has 15 amino acids. Broader study findings: The response measured ex vivo was dominated by TCR beta clonotypes (HLA-C-restricted and CMV-specific). Adding up the frequency of public TCR beta families identified people who carried CMV plus the relevant HLA.

MiXCR, run by TCRdb on the reads, gives a single entry per CDR3 protein. The sample lists around 440,000 distinct CDR3 sequences, over 9% occurring once. This rearrangement joins TRBV5-1 to TRBJ2-3; 11 bases match TRBD2. The clonotype comes from a human donor in good health (CMV status not recorded). Some clones in this sample may be carry-over from other donors' samples. The specimen was PBMCs. CDR3 nucleotide sequence: TGCGCCAGCAGCCCCACTAGCGGGAGTGCTTTCCCGCAGTATTTT. It encodes CASSPTSGSAFPQYF.